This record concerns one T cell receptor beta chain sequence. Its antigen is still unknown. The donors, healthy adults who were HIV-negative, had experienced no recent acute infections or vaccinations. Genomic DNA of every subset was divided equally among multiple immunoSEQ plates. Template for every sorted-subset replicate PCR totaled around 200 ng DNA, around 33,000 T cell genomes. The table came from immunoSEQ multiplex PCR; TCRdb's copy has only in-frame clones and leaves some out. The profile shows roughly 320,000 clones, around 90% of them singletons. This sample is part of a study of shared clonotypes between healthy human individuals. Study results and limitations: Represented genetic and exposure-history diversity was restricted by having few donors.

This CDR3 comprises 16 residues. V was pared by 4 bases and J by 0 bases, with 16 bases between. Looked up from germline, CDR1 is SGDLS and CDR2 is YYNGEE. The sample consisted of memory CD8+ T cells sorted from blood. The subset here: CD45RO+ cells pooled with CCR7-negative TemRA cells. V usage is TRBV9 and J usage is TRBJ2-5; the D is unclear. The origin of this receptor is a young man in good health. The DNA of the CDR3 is TGTGCCAGCAGCCAGACTCTGACGGGTTACCAAGAGACCCAGTACTTC. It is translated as CASSQTLTGYQETQYF.